This T cell receptor beta chain was found in a study of T-cell memory formation after mild COVID-19. General observations from the study: A second wave expanding day 15 to 37 was CD4+-biased; contracting clones were balanced. Second-wave clones with a day 37 peak had unconfirmed SARS-CoV-2 specificity. CD4+ clones that contracted lay mainly in CM and EM; CD8+ ones lay in EMRA.

V was clipped by 4 bases and J by 7 bases, with 14 bases between them. CDR1 and CDR2 (germline): LGHDT, YNNKEL (reference sequence). This CDR3 is 14 amino acids long. For this clonotype: What it recognizes is unknown.

5'RACE primed at constant segments yielded TCR alpha and TCR beta cDNA libraries bearing sample barcodes and UMIs. TCRdb re-analysed the 5' RACE reads in MiXCR, keeping a single row per CDR3 protein. The sample gives hundreds of thousands of distinct CDR3 sequences, about 16% of which show up once; roughly 25% is in the top ten. The receptor was derived from a man aged 18 to 29 who had mild COVID-19 (a few samples of this study predate the infection). Cell type and time point are not known. Sequencing input: PBMCs or a T cell subset sorted from them (not recorded which). The chain carries TRBV3-1 and TRBJ2-1; D perhaps matches TRBD1 (5 bases). The CDR3 reads CASSLWQGKNEQFF. In DNA, the CDR3 is TGTGCCAGCAGCCTATGGCAGGGCAAGAATGAGCAGTTCTTC.